This T cell receptor beta chain was obtained from a study of shared clonotypes between healthy human individuals. Method: immunoSEQ multiplex PCR; TCRdb's copy keeps in-frame clones and lacks some. The table includes around 990,000 clones, 77% detected once. Germline V gene lookup returns CDR1 SGHRS and CDR2 YFSETQ. J lost 4 bases, V lost 0 bases, and 3 bases had no gene match. The CDR3 totals 15 residues. Donation came from healthy HIV-negative adults that had no recent acute infections or vaccinations. This chain uses TRBV5-1 with TRBJ2-3; TRBD2 agrees at 9 bases. What was sequenced was memory CD4+ T cells from PBMCs. Specified subset: CD45RA-negative fraction. This TCR derives from a young man in good health. Some clones in this sample may be carry-over from other donors' samples. Written as DNA, the CDR3 is TGCGCCAGCAGCTTGGGTAGCGGGAGTCCAGATACGCAGTATTTT. This gives the protein CASSLGSGSPDTQYF.